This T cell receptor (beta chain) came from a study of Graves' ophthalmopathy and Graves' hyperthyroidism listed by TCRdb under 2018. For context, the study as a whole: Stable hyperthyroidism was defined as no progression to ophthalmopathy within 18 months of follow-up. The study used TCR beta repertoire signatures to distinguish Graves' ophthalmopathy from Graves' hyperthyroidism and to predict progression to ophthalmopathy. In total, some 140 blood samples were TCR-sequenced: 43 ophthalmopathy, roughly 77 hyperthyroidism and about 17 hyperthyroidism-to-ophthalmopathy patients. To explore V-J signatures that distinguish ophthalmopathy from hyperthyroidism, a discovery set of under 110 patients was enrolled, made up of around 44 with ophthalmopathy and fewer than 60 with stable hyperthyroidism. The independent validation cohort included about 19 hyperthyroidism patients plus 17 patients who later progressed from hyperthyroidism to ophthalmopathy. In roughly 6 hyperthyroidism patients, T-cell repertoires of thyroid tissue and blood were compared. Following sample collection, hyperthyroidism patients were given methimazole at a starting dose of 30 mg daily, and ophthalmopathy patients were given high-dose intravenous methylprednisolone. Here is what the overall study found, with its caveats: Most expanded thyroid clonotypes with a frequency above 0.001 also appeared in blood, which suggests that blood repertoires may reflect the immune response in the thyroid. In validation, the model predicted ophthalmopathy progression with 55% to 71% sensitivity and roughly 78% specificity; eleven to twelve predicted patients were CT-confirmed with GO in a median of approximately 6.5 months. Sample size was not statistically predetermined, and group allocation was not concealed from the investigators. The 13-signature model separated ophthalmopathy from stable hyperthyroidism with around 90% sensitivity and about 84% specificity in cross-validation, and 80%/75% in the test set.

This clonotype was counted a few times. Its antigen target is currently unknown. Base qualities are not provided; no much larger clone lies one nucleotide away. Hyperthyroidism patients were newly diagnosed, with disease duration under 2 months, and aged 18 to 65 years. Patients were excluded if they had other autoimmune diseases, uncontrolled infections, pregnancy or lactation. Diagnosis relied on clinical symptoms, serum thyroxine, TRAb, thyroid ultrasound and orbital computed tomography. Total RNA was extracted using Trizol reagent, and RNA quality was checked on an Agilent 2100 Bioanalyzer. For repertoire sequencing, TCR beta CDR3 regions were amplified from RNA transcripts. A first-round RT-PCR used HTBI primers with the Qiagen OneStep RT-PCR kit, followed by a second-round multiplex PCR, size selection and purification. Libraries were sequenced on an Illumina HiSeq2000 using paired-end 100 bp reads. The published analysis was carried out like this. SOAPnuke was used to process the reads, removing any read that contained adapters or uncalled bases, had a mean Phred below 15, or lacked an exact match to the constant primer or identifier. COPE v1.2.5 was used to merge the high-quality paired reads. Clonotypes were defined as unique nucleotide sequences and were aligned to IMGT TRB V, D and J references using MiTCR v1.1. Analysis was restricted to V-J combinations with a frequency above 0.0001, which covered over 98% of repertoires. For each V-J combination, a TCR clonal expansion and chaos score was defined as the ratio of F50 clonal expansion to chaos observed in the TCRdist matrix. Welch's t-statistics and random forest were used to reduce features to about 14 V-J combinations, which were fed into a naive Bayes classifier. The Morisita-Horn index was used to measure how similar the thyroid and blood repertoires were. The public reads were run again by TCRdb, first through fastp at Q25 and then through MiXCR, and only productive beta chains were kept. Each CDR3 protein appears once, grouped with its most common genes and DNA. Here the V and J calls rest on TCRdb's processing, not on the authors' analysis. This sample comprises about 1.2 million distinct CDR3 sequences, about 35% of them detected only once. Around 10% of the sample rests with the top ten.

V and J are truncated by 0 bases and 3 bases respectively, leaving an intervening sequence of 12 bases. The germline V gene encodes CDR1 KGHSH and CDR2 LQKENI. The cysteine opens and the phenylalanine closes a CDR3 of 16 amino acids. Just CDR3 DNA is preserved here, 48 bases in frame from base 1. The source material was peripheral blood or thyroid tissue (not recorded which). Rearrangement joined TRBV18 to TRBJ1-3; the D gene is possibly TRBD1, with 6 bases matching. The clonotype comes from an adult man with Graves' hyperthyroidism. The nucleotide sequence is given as TGTGCCAGCTCACCACCGAACAGGGAGTTTGGAAACACCATATATTTT. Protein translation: CASSPPNREFGNTIYF.